These 10 T cell receptor beta chains were all obtained from the same sample, sequenced in a study of response to subunit inactivated influenza vaccine (dated by TCRdb to about 2018). Library prep was done by RT-PCR. The reads were generated on an Illumina HiSeq 2500. TCRdb handled the public reads itself, with Q25 trimming in fastp and clone calling in MiXCR, and kept productive beta chains. CDR3 protein duplicates are merged, each entry listing the most common genes and DNA. In all, the sample holds about 180,000 distinct CDR3 sequences, and about 9.3% of those were seen once. The leading ten clones occupy 9.5% to 13% of the sample. The source material was non-naive T cells sorted from PBMCs, sampled on the day of vaccination. The sample's cell subset or site label, in plain terms: memory T cell fraction. Receptor source: a man aged 50 to 60 who received an inactivated influenza vaccine. Donor details come from another sample of the same person, matched by shared clones.

This clonotype was counted many times. The genes are TRBV10-2 and TRBJ2-1, with D uncertain. The CDR3 extends over 14 amino acids. V lost 4 bases and J lost 10, with 17 bases in between. Germline V gives CDR1 WSHSY, CDR2 SAAADI. The chain's CDR3 is CASSVLAVHREQFF. The CDR3, as DNA: TGCGCCAGCAGTGTTCTGGCGGTCCACCGAGAGCAGTTCTTC.

The chain couples TRBV12-3 or TRBV12-4 to TRBJ1-3; the D is unclear. Trimming left V 4 bases short and J 4 bases short, with 8 bases between. CDR3 length: 13 amino acids. The CDR3 protein is CASSSGRGNTIYF. Here the CDR3 DNA reads TGTGCCAGCAGTTCGGGGAGGGGAAACACCATATATTTT.

This clonotype was picked up many times. The V gene is TRBV12-3 or TRBV12-4, the J gene TRBJ2-1; tentatively, D is TRBD2 (7 bases). CDR3 size: 15 residues. Between the trimmed V and J ends, which lost 1 base and 7 bases, there was a span of 14 bases. The CDR3: CASSLGGGARNEQFF. For the CDR3, the DNA is TGTGCCAGCAGTTTAGGGGGGGGGGCCAGGAATGAGCAGTTCTTC.

The rearrangement links TRBV6-5 to TRBJ2-7, with 9 bases identical to TRBD1. Unmatched junction bases numbered 5, after V lost 4 bases and J lost 4 bases. Looked up from germline, CDR1 is MNHEY and CDR2 is SVGAGI. CDR3 length: 14 amino acids. The CDR3 region has the DNA TGTGCCAGCAGTTCACAGGGGGCCGTTTACGAGCAGTACTTC. The encoded protein is CASSSQGAVYEQYF.

This clonotype was recorded at least ten times. This rearrangement joins TRBV7-9 to TRBJ2-2, with D possibly TRBD1 on 5 matching bases. The CDR3 loop spans 16 amino acids. The V gene's germline CDR1 is SEHNR and CDR2 FQNEAQ (reference sequence). V was cut by 1 base and J by 1 base, with 10 bases left in between. Here the CDR3 reads CASSLGPGMNTGELFF. CDR3 nucleotides: TGTGCCAGCAGCTTAGGCCCAGGGATGAACACCGGGGAGCTGTTTTTT. Full variable domain (missing parts from reference TRBV7-9 and TRBJ2-2): DTGVSQNPRHKITKRGQNVTFRCDPISEHNRLYWYRQTLGQGPEFLTYFQNEAQLEKSRLLSDRFSAERPKGSFSTLEIQRTEQGDSAMYLCASSLGPGMNTGELFFGEGSRLTVL.

This clonotype was seen repeatedly, ten times or more. CDR3 in DNA: TGTGCCATCAGTGAGACAGGGTCGGGAGGCACTGAAGCTTTCTTT. Its translation: CAISETGSGGTEAFF. The genes are TRBV10-3 and TRBJ1-1; D is perhaps TRBD1 (6 bases). V lost 2 bases and J lost 4, with 14 bases in between. This CDR3 contains 15 residues. The germline gives CDR1 ENHRY, CDR2 SYGVKD.

The chain is built from TRBV7-2 and TRBJ2-7; 12 bases agree with TRBD1. V shed 4 bases, J shed 6 bases, and the junction held 10 bases outside the gene matches. This CDR3 spans 16 amino acids. Germline lookup yields CDR1 SGHTA and CDR2 FQGNSA. CDR3 region: CASSSRLGTGGVEQYF. In DNA form, the CDR3 reads TGTGCCAGCAGCTCTCGTCTTGGGACAGGGGGCGTCGAGCAGTACTTC.

The chain links TRBV4-2 to TRBJ1-5; unclear D gene. Germline V gene lookup returns CDR1 LGHNA and CDR2 YNFKEQ. This CDR3 has 14 amino acids. V lost 0 bases and J 9 bases, leaving 12 bases between the germline ends. The CDR3 sequence: CASSQEGPGSPQHF. The CDR3 DNA reads as TGTGCCAGCAGCCAAGAAGGCCCGGGGTCGCCCCAGCATTTT.

This clonotype was detected only a few times. The chain is built from TRBV12-3 or TRBV12-4 and TRBJ2-2, with 8 bases that match TRBD1. Trimming removed 10 bases from V and 5 bases from J; junction bases left unmatched: 6. The CDR3 runs to 13 residues. In nucleotides, the CDR3 is TGTGCCAACCGCAGGGGGCAGACCGGGGAGCTGTTTTTT. This encodes CANRRGQTGELFF.

This clonotype has more than one count but fewer than ten. In DNA, the CDR3 is TGTGCCAGCACCGAAGACTGGCAGGTGGCCGAGCAGTACTTC. Translating it yields CASTEDWQVAEQYF. The chain carries TRBV2 and TRBJ2-7; D remains unclear. Germline V gene sequence: CDR1 SNHLY, CDR2 FYNNEI. The V and J ends lost 7 bases and 6 bases respectively, with 19 bases between them. The CDR3 runs 14 residues.